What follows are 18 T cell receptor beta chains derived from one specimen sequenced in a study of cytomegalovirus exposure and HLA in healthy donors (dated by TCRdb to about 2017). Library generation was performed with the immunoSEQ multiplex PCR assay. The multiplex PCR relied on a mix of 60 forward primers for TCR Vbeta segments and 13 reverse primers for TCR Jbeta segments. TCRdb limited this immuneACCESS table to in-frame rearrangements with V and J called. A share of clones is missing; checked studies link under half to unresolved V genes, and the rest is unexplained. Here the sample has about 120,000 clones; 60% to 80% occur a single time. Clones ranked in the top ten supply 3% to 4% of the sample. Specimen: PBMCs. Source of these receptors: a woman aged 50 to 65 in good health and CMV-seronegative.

The CDR3 here is CASSLQDRWETQYF. The CDR3 nucleotides read TGCGCCAGCAGCTTGCAGGACAGGTGGGAGACCCAGTACTTC. V is TRBV5-1 and J is TRBJ2-5, with 7 positions matching TRBD1. V dropped 1 base and J dropped 5; count of bases not matched to a gene: 5. This CDR3 comprises 14 residues. Per germline, CDR1 SGHRS and CDR2 YFSETQ.

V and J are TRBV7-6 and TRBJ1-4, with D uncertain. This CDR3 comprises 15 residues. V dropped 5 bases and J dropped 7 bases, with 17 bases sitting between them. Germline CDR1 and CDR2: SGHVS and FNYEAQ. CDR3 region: CASSSTVGPPEKLFF. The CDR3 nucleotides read TGTGCCAGCAGCAGCACGGTGGGCCCCCCTGAAAAACTGTTTTTT.

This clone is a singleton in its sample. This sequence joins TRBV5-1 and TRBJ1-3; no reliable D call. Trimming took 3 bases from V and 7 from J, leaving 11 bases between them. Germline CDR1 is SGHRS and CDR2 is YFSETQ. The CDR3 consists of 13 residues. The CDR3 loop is CASSSDIGNTIYF. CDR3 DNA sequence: TGCGCCAGCAGCTCCGACATAGGTAACACCATATATTTT.

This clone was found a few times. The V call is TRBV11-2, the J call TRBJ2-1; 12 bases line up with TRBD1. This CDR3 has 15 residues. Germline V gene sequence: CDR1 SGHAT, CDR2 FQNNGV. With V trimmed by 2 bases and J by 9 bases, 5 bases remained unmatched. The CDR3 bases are TGTGCCAGCAGCTTACCCGGGACAGGGGGCTTTGAGCAGTTCTTC. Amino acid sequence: CASSLPGTGGFEQFF.

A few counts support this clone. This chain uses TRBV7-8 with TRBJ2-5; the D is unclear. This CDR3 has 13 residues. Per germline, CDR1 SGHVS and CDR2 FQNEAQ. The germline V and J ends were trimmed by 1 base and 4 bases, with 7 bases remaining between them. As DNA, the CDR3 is TGTGCCAGCAGCTTAGGAGCCGGAGAGACCCAGTACTTC. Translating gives CASSLGAGETQYF. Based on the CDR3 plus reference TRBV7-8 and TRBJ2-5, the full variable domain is GAGVSQSPRYKVAKRGQDVALRCDPISGHVSLFWYQQALGQGPEFLTYFQNEAQLDKSGLPSDRFFAERPEGSVSTLKIQRTQQEDSAVYLCASSLGAGETQYFGPGTRLLVL.

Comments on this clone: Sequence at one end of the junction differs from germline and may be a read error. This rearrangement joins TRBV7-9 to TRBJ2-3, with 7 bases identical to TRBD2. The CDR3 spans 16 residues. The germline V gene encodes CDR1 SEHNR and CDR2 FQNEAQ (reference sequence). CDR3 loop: CSSSKTSSLATDTQYF. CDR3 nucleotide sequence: TGTTCCAGCAGCAAGACTAGCTCGTTGGCAACAGATACGCAGTATTTT.

The DNA for the CDR3 is TGTGCCAGCAGCTTCGAGGGAGGTTGGCAAGAAGAGCAGTACTTC. As protein: CASSFEGGWQEEQYF. The chain is built from TRBV5-6 and TRBJ2-7, with a tentative D call TRBD2 (6 bases). Trimming pared 2 bases from V and 7 bases from J, leaving 19 bases between. Per germline, CDR1 SGHDT and CDR2 YYEEEE. The CDR3 has 15 residues.

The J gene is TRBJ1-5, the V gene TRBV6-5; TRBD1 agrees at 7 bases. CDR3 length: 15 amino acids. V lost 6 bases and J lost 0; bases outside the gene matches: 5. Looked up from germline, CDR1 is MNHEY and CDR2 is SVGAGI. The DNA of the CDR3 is TGTGCCAGCAGCCCGCGACAGGGTAGCAATCAGCCCCAGCATTTT. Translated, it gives CASSPRQGSNQPQHF.

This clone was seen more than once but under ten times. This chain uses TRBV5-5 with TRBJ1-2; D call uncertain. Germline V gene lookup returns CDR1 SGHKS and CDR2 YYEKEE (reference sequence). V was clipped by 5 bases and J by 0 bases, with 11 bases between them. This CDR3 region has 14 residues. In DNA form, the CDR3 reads TGTGCCAGCAGTTCCCCCGGGGCTAACTATGGCTACACCTTC. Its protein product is CASSSPGANYGYTF.

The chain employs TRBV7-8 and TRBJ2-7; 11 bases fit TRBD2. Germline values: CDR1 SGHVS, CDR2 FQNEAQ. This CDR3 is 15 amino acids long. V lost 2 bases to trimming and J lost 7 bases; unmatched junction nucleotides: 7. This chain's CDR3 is CASSLKLAGAVEQYF. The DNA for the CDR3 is TGTGCCAGCAGCTTAAAACTAGCGGGAGCGGTTGAGCAGTACTTC. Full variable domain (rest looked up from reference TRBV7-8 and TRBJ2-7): GAGVSQSPRYKVAKRGQDVALRCDPISGHVSLFWYQQALGQGPEFLTYFQNEAQLDKSGLPSDRFFAERPEGSVSTLKIQRTQQEDSAVYLCASSLKLAGAVEQYFGPGTRLTVT.

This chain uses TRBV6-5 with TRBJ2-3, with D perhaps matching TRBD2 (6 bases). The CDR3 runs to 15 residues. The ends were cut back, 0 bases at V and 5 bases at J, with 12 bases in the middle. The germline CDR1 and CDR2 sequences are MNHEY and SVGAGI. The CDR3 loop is CASSYSSGRGDTQYF. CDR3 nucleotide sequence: TGTGCCAGCAGTTACTCGTCCGGGAGAGGAGATACGCAGTATTTT.

The CDR3 here is CASSLRPIHEQYF. The CDR3 DNA is TGTGCCAGCAGCCTCCGTCCAATCCACGAGCAGTACTTC. The chain carries TRBV7-3 and TRBJ2-5, with no clear D. Near its end, the DNA agrees better with TRBJ2-7, so the J call may be wrong. Germline V lookup: CDR1 SGHTA, CDR2 FQGTGA. CDR3 length equals 13 residues.

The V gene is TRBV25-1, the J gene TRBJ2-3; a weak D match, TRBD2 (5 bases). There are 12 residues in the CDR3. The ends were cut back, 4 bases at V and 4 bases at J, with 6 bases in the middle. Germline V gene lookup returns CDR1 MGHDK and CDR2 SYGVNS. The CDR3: CASSAGSDTQYF. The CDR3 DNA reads TGTGCCAGCAGTGCGGGGTCAGATACGCAGTATTTT. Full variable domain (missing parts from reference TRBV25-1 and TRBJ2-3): EADIYQTPRYLVIGTGKKITLECSQTMGHDKMYWYQQDPGMELHLIHYSYGVNSTEKGDLSSESTVSRIRTEHFPLTLESARPSHTSQYLCASSAGSDTQYFGPGTRLTVL.

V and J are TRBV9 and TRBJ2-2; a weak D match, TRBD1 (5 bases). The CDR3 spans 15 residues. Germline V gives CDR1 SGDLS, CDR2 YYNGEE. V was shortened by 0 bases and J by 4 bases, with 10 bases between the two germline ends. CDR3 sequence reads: CASSVVQGSTGELFF. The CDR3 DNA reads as TGTGCCAGCAGCGTAGTCCAGGGTAGCACCGGGGAGCTGTTTTTT.

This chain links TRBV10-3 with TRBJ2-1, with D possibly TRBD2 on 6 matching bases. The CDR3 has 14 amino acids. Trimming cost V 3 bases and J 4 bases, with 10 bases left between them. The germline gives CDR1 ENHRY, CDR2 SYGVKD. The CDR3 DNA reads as TGTGCCATCAGTGATATGGGGGGATACAATGAGCAGTTCTTC. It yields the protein CAISDMGGYNEQFF.

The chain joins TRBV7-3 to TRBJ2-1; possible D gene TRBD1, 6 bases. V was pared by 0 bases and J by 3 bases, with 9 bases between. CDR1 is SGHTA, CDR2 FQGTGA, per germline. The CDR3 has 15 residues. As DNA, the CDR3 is TGTGCCAGCAGCTTAACGGACAGTCGCTACAATGAGCAGTTCTTC. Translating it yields CASSLTDSRYNEQFF.

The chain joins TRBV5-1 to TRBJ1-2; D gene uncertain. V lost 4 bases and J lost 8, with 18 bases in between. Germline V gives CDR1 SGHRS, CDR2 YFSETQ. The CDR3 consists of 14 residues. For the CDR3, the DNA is TGCGCCAGCAGCACGGATGGGAGGGCTTCAGGCTACACCTTC. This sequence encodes CASSTDGRASGYTF.

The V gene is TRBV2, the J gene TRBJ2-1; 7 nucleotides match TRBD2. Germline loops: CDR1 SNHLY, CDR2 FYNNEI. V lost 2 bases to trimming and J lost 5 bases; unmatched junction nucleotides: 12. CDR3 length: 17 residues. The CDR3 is CASSESTLGGSHNEQFF. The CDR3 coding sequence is TGTGCCAGCAGTGAATCCACCCTCGGGGGGAGCCACAATGAGCAGTTCTTC. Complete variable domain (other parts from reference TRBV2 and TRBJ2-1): EPEVTQTPSHQVTQMGQEVILRCVPISNHLYFYWYRQILGQKVEFLVSFYNNEISEKSEIFDDQFSVERPDGSNFTLKIRSTKLEDSAMYFCASSESTLGGSHNEQFFGPGTRLTVL.